This is a list of T cell receptor beta chains from one sample in a study of blood T cell repertoires in COVID-19. Clones were read by immunoSEQ multiplex PCR, and TCRdb kept only the in-frame ones, dropping some. The table lists roughly 120,000 clones, less than 75% of them singletons. What was sequenced was peripheral blood. The receptors shown here come from a woman in her fifties or sixties with acute or convalescent COVID-19. The CDR3 runs from the conserved cysteine through the conserved F or W. The D gene is left open where the match is weak. Some rows have no size entry. The others give once, few or many, or a class for an expanded clone.

TRBJ2-1 | NA | TRBV5-6 | NA | CASSLGAEQFF | TGTGCCAGCAGCTTGGGCGCGGAGCAGTTCTTC
TRBJ1-2 | NA | TRBV7-3 | NA | CASSPNKESKGYTF | TGTGCCAGCAGCCCCAACAAGGAGTCAAAGGGCTACACCTTC
TRBJ1-2 | TRBD1 | TRBV6-1 | NA | CASSETGTGRGGYTF | TGTGCCAGCAGTGAAACCGGGACAGGGAGGGGTGGCTACACCTTC
TRBJ2-2 | NA | TRBV7-6 | NA | CASSLVPFANTGELFF | TGTGCCAGCAGCTTAGTCCCGTTCGCGAACACCGGGGAGCTGTTTTTT
TRBJ1-6 | NA | TRBV6-6 | NA | CASSQNRFGGSYNSPLHF | TGTGCCAGCAGTCAGAATCGCTTCGGAGGATCCTATAATTCACCCCTCCACTTT
TRBJ2-3 | NA | TRBV29-1 | NA | CSVPPRGTTDTQYF | TGCAGCGTTCCCCCCCGGGGGACCACAGATACGCAGTATTTT
TRBJ2-7 | TRBD2 | TRBV6-6 | NA | CASSSRTSEGLEQYF | TGTGCCAGCAGCTCCAGGACTAGCGAGGGCTTAGAGCAGTACTTC
TRBJ2-5 | NA | TRBV6-5 | NA | CASRLRDELLETQYF | TGTGCCAGCAGGCTCAGGGATGAGCTACTAGAGACCCAGTACTTC
TRBJ2-3 | TRBD2 | TRBV10-3 | NA | CAISLTSGGITSTDTQYF | TGTGCCATCAGTCTGACTAGCGGGGGGATAACTAGCACAGATACGCAGTATTTT
TRBJ1-5 | NA | TRBV16 | NA | CASSQQRDQPQHF | TGTGCCAGCAGCCAACAGCGGGATCAGCCCCAGCATTTT
TRBJ1-6 | NA | TRBV7-3 | few | CASSLYLGSPLHF | TGTGCCAGCAGCTTATATCTAGGTTCACCCCTCCACTTT
TRBJ1-1 | TRBD1 | TRBV19 | many | CASTRDRLNTEAFF | TGTGCCAGTACCCGGGACAGGCTGAACACTGAAGCTTTCTTT
TRBJ2-7 | NA | TRBV5-5 | once | CASSLAGGTGLYEQYF | TGTGCCAGCAGCTTGGCCGGGGGGACAGGACTCTACGAGCAGTACTTC
TRBJ1-6 | NA | TRBV3-1/TRBV3-2 | NA | CASSQDRAGVRPLHF | TGTGCCAGCAGCCAAGATAGGGCAGGGGTGCGACCCCTCCACTTT
TRBJ2-5 | TRBD2 | TRBV7-2 | NA | CASSLASGGLLQETQYF | TGTGCCAGCAGCTTAGCTAGCGGGGGCCTGCTCCAAGAGACCCAGTACTTC
TRBJ1-6 | TRBD1 | TRBV6-6 | once | CASSFDRGNGLSPLHF | TGTGCCAGCAGTTTCGACAGGGGGAACGGGTTATCACCCCTCCACTTT
TRBJ2-7 | TRBD2 | TRBV6-1 | NA | CASSVAGGNYEQYF | TGTGCCAGCAGTGTAGCGGGGGGGAACTACGAGCAGTACTTC
TRBJ1-5 | NA | TRBV7-9 | NA | CASSYQMGGGSQPQHF | TGTGCCAGCAGCTACCAGATGGGGGGCGGGAGTCAGCCCCAGCATTTT
TRBJ1-6 | NA | TRBV27 | NA | CASSLRHGNSPLHF | TGTGCCAGCAGTTTAAGACACGGCAATTCACCCCTCCACTTT